Below are 16 T cell receptor beta chains sequenced from a single sample in a study of T cell responses to AZD1222 COVID-19 vaccine. Sequencing was performed with immunoSEQ multiplex PCR; in TCRdb, only in-frame clones are kept and a portion is missing. The sample shows around 200,000 clones, 90% to 95% of them seen only once. The sample was peripheral blood, taken 28 days after the second AZD1222 dose. All receptors come from an adult who received the AZD1222 COVID-19 vaccine.

This clone came up once. The gene calls are TRBV6-4 and TRBJ2-7; tentative D call: TRBD1 (5 bases). CDR1 and CDR2 (germline): MRHNA, SNTAGT. The CDR3 runs to 18 residues. Trimming removed 3 bases at V and 2 bases at J, with 23 bases between. CDR3 loop: CASSDKSLGQDKPYEQYF. CDR3 DNA sequence: TGTGCCAGCAGTGATAAGTCTCTGGGGCAGGATAAGCCCTACGAGCAGTACTTC.

The rearrangement joins TRBV6-1 to TRBJ1-2; D is unresolved. V lost 4 bases and J 0 bases, leaving 18 bases between the germline ends. Per the germline V gene, CDR1 is MNHNS and CDR2 is SASEGT. The CDR3 contains 17 residues. The CDR3 is CASSGARGGRSNYGYTF. The CDR3 bases are TGTGCCAGCAGTGGGGCACGGGGAGGGAGGTCTAACTATGGCTACACCTTC.

The genes are TRBV25-1 and TRBJ1-1; 8 bases agree with TRBD1. The CDR3 runs 13 residues. Germline V lookup: CDR1 MGHDK, CDR2 SYGVNS. Trimming removed 4 bases from V and 7 bases from J; junction bases left unmatched: 5. Here the CDR3 reads CASSGYRGGEAFF. The CDR3 DNA reads TGTGCCAGCAGTGGGTACAGGGGGGGTGAAGCTTTCTTT.

The gene calls are TRBV3-1 (or the pseudogene TRBV3-2) and TRBJ1-2, with D tentatively TRBD1 (6 bases). The ends were cut back, 4 bases at V and 4 bases at J, with 16 bases in the middle. The germline V gene encodes CDR1 LGHDT and CDR2 YNNKEL (reference sequence). CDR3 length equals 15 residues. The CDR3, as DNA: TGTGCCAGCAGCCTCGAGGGGGGTAATCCCTATGGCTACACCTTC. Encoded protein: CASSLEGGNPYGYTF.

This clone was observed a handful of times. J is TRBJ2-6 and V is TRBV29-1; D is possibly TRBD2 (6 bases). The germline V gene encodes CDR1 SQVTM and CDR2 ANQGSEA. The CDR3 runs 13 residues. The V end lost 4 bases, the J end lost 4 bases, and 8 bases lay between the germline ends. CDR3 region: CSVAGEGANVLTF. DNA of the CDR3: TGCAGCGTTGCGGGGGAAGGGGCCAACGTCCTGACTTTC.

The chain has TRBV4-1 and TRBJ1-2; D call uncertain. The V end lost 0 bases, the J end lost 4 bases, and 18 bases lay between the germline ends. The CDR3 length is 17 residues. Looked up from germline, CDR1 is MGHRA and CDR2 is YSYEKL. CDR3 loop: CASSQDILDTRSYGYTF. The DNA of the CDR3 is TGCGCCAGCAGCCAAGATATTCTTGACACTCGCTCCTATGGCTACACCTTC.

This chain's CDR3 is CASSSTRVSGGEQYF. In nucleotides, the CDR3 is TGTGCCAGCAGTTCCACTAGGGTCTCCGGAGGCGAGCAGTACTTC. The chain recombines TRBV7-9 with TRBJ2-7; maybe TRBD2 (5 bases). Trimming cost V 6 bases and J 6 bases, with 21 bases left between them. The length of the CDR3 is 15 residues. Germline V gene data show CDR1 as SEHNR and CDR2 as FQNEAQ (reference sequence).

Turning to this clone: An end of the junction does not agree with germline; a read error may underlie this. The rearrangement joins TRBV23-1 to TRBJ2-7; either TRBD1 or TRBD2 may fit D (5 bases each). TRBV23-1 carries the ORF label, with uncertain function. The CDR3 contains 18 residues. The CDR3 DNA reads TGCGCCAGCAGTAAATCCGTCTCCCCCGGGACGTCAGCCTACGAGCAGTACTTC. It codes for CASSKSVSPGTSAYEQYF.

The chain has TRBV7-8 and TRBJ2-1; a weak D match, TRBD1 (6 bases). The CDR3 has 18 amino acids. Germline values: CDR1 SGHVS, CDR2 FQNEAQ. Trimming shortened V by 5 bases and J by 0 bases, and 20 bases separated the two germline ends. The CDR3 DNA reads TGTGCCAGCAGCCAAAAATTCGGGACAACGAGCTCCTACAATGAGCAGTTCTTC. This translates into CASSQKFGTTSSYNEQFF.

The chain recombines TRBV6-5 with TRBJ2-1; 7 nucleotides line up with TRBD2. The V and J ends lost 0 bases and 2 bases, in that order; junction bases with no gene match: 1. The CDR3 totals 15 residues. Per the germline V gene, CDR1 is MNHEY and CDR2 is SVGAGI. CDR3 protein: CASSYSSGTYNEQFF. CDR3 coding DNA: TGTGCCAGCAGTTACTCAAGCGGGACCTACAATGAGCAGTTCTTC.

The chain employs TRBV30 and TRBJ1-1, with D unresolved. The CDR3 covers 14 residues. The V and J ends lost 0 bases and 4 bases respectively, with 12 bases between them. Germline lookup yields CDR1 GTSNPN and CDR2 SVGIG (reference sequence). The CDR3 bases are TGTGCCTGGAGTGTGGGAGTTGCTAGCACTGAAGCTTTCTTT. This gives the protein CAWSVGVASTEAFF.

A single count supports this clone. This chain uses TRBV27 with TRBJ1-3; D is perhaps TRBD1 (5 bases). Germline V CDR1 and CDR2: MNHEY, SMNVEV (reference sequence). The CDR3 consists of 17 residues. The V end was cut by 0 bases, the J end by 4 bases, with 16 bases between. CDR3 bases: TGTGCCAGCAGTTTATCGAGCAGGGTGGGGCCCGGAAACACCATATATTTT. Its protein product is CASSLSSRVGPGNTIYF.

V usage is TRBV19 and J usage is TRBJ1-2, with 10 bases identical to TRBD1. CDR1 and CDR2 (germline): LNHDA, SQIVND (reference sequence). The CDR3 runs to 13 residues. The junction had 3 bases not matched to a gene; V was cut back by 5 bases and J by 6 bases. CDR3 nucleotides: TGTGCCAGTAGTCCGGACAGGGGGGATGGCTACACCTTC. It yields the protein CASSPDRGDGYTF. The full variable domain, completed using reference TRBV19 and TRBJ1-2, is DGGITQSPKYLFRKEGQNVTLSCEQNLNHDAMYWYRQDPGQGLRLIYYSQIVNDFQKGDIAEGYSVSREKKESFPLTVTSAQKNPTAFYLCASSPDRGDGYTFGSGTRLTVV.

The chain employs TRBV5-1 and TRBJ1-1; 7 bases align to TRBD1. CDR3 size: 15 residues. Germline loops: CDR1 SGHRS, CDR2 YFSETQ. With V trimmed by 4 bases and J by 0 bases, 6 bases remained unmatched. CDR3 coding DNA: TGCGCCAGCAGCGCCCGACAGGGCCTGAACACTGAAGCTTTCTTT. Encoded protein: CASSARQGLNTEAFF.

The sample holds one count of this clone. The chain employs TRBV6-2 or TRBV6-3 and TRBJ1-4; D gene unclear. The germline V gene encodes CDR1 MNHEY and CDR2 SVGEGT. Trimming cost V 8 bases and J 5 bases, with 18 bases left between them. The CDR3 runs 15 residues. CDR3 DNA: TGTGCCAGCGGCCTGGTTCGGCAGACAAATGAAAAACTGTTTTTT. This codes for CASGLVRQTNEKLFF.

This clone has only a few counts. DNA of the CDR3: TGTGCCAGCAGCCCCAGTTCAGTCTCTGGAAACACCATATATTTT. This gives the protein CASSPSSVSGNTIYF. This rearrangement joins TRBV5-4 to TRBJ1-3; D unresolved. With 4 bases removed from V and 0 bases from J, the gap between germline ends came to 11 bases. CDR1 SGHNT and CDR2 YYREEE come from the germline V gene (reference sequence). The CDR3 consists of 15 residues.